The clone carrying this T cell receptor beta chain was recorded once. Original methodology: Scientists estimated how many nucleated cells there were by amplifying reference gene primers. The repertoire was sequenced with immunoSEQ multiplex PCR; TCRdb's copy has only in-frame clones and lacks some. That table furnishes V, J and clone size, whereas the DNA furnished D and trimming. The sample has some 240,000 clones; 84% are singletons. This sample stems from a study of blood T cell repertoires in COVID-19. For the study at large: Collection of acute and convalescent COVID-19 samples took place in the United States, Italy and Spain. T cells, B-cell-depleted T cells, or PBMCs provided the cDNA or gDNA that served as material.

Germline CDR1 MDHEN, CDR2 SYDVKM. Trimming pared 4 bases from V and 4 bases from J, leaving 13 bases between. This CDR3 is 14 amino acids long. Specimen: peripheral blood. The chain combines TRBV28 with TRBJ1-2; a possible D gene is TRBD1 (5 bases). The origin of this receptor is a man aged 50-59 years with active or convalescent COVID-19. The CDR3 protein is CASSSPSRAYGYTF. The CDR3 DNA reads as TGTGCCAGCAGTTCCCCAAGCAGGGCCTATGGCTACACCTTC.